This is a list of T cell receptor beta chains from one sample in a study of PD-1 blockade in classical Hodgkin lymphoma. Sequencing used immunoSEQ multiplex PCR; TCRdb keeps in-frame clones, though not all of them. The data hold 38,000 or so clones, with about 87% observed a single time. Here the sequenced sample was peripheral blood mononuclear cells (PBMCs), taken at baseline. These receptors all stem from a human donor with classical Hodgkin lymphoma. The CDR3 runs from the conserved cysteine through the conserved F or W. D genes are given only for firm matches. Expanded clones get a size class; other rows say once, few or many, or leave the size out.

J	size	V	D	CDR3	DNA
TRBJ2-5	-	TRBV20-1	-	CSARVGETQYF	TGCAGTGCTAGAGTTGGGGAGACCCAGTACTTC
TRBJ2-7	-	TRBV28	TRBD2	CASSLFAGTSSETYEQYF	TGTGCCAGCAGTTTATTCGCCGGGACTAGCTCCGAAACCTACGAGCAGTACTTC
TRBJ2-5	-	TRBV7-7	-	CASSLEGISETQYF	TGTGCCAGCAGCTTAGAAGGGATCTCTGAGACCCAGTACTTC
TRBJ2-5	few	TRBV11-2	TRBD1	CASSLGTGRGTETQYF	TGTGCCAGCAGCTTAGGGACAGGGAGAGGGACAGAGACCCAGTACTTC
TRBJ2-3	-	TRBV4-3	TRBD2	CASSQVSSGSKTDTQYF	TGCGCCAGCAGCCAAGTGTCTAGCGGGAGCAAGACAGATACGCAGTATTTT
TRBJ2-5	-	TRBV6-1	-	CASSAQGLETQYF	TGTGCCAGCAGTGCCCAGGGGTTAGAGACCCAGTACTTC
TRBJ2-4	-	TRBV28	-	CASSWQGGELAKNIQYF	TGTGCCAGCAGTTGGCAGGGTGGGGAACTAGCCAAAAACATTCAGTACTTC
TRBJ1-1	-	TRBV28	TRBD1	CASSLPQGAGNTEAFF	TGTGCCAGCAGTTTACCTCAGGGGGCCGGGAACACTGAAGCTTTCTTT
TRBJ1-4	-	TRBV18	-	CASSPVTGHAWEKLFF	TGTGCCAGCTCACCTGTAACGGGACACGCTTGGGAAAAACTGTTTTTT
TRBJ2-7	-	TRBV29-1	-	CSVAISYEQYF	TGCAGCGTTGCTATATCCTACGAGCAGTACTTC
TRBJ1-2	-	TRBV30	TRBD1	CAFRGGGGYTF	TGTGCCTTCAGGGGGGGAGGTGGCTACACCTTC
TRBJ1-1	-	TRBV7-9	TRBD1	CASSSTGGGTEAFF	TGTGCCAGCAGCTCGACAGGGGGTGGAACTGAAGCTTTCTTT
TRBJ2-5	-	TRBV5-1	-	CASSLVKGSQETQYF	TGCGCCAGCAGCTTGGTGAAGGGGTCCCAAGAGACCCAGTACTTC
TRBJ2-3	-	TRBV2	-	CASKDDTDTQYF	TGTGCCAGCAAGGATGACACAGATACGCAGTATTTT
TRBJ1-3	-	TRBV28	-	CASSLSIGAGGNTIYF	TGTGCCAGCAGTTTATCAATAGGGGCGGGAGGAAACACCATATATTTT
TRBJ2-7	-	TRBV28	TRBD2	CASSLHPLAGSSYEQYF	TGTGCCAGCAGTCTCCACCCACTAGCGGGGAGCTCCTACGAGCAGTACTTC
TRBJ2-3	-	TRBV9	-	CASSEGPGRDTQYF	TGTGCCAGCAGTGAAGGACCGGGACGGGATACGCAGTATTTT
TRBJ1-1	-	TRBV10-3	-	CAISGNRDNAEAFF	TGTGCCATCAGTGGTAACCGGGACAACGCTGAAGCTTTCTTT
TRBJ1-1	-	TRBV19	TRBD1	CASTKGALVNTEAFF	TGTGCCAGTACGAAGGGGGCCCTTGTGAACACTGAAGCTTTCTTT
TRBJ2-7	-	TRBV7-9	-	CASSLLGITYEQYF	TGTGCCAGCAGCTTACTCGGGATCACCTACGAGCAGTACTTC
TRBJ2-7	-	TRBV11-2	-	CASSLNLALREQYF	TGTGCCAGCAGCTTAAACCTAGCTCTCCGGGAGCAGTACTTC
TRBJ1-1	-	TRBV27	-	CASSLLGGGTEAFF	TGTGCCAGCAGTTTACTCGGGGGGGGCACTGAAGCTTTCTTT
TRBJ2-7	-	TRBV9	TRBD2	CASSAAGLSYEQYF	TGTGCCAGCAGCGCTGCGGGACTATCCTACGAGCAGTACTTC
TRBJ2-2	few	TRBV11-1	-	CASSYFGSGELFF	TGTGCCAGCAGCTACTTTGGGAGCGGGGAGCTGTTTTTT
TRBJ2-7	-	TRBV5-6	TRBD1	CASSYGSTGSSYEQYF	TGTGCCAGCAGCTACGGATCGACAGGGAGCTCCTACGAGCAGTACTTC
TRBJ1-4	-	TRBV6-5	-	CASRYSDDEKLFF	TGTGCCAGCAGGTACAGTGATGATGAAAAACTGTTTTTT
TRBJ1-3	-	TRBV6-1	-	CASFKHSGNTIYF	TGTGCCAGCTTCAAACACTCTGGAAACACCATATATTTT
TRBJ2-1	once	TRBV2	-	CASSERNSPPISSYNEQFF	TGTGCCAGCAGTGAAAGAAATAGCCCCCCAATCAGCTCCTACAATGAGCAGTTCTTC
TRBJ2-5	-	TRBV4-3	TRBD1	CASSQGTGGQETQYF	TGCGCCAGCAGCCAGGGGACAGGGGGCCAGGAGACCCAGTACTTC
TRBJ2-2	-	TRBV6-6	-	CANSNRDSGTGELFF	TGTGCCAACAGTAACAGGGACTCTGGCACCGGGGAGCTGTTTTTT
TRBJ2-7	-	TRBV2	-	CASSERLSSYEQYF	TGTGCCAGCAGTGAACGCCTTAGCTCCTACGAGCAGTACTTC
TRBJ2-7	-	TRBV29-1	TRBD2	CSVDGLAGEYEQYF	TGCAGCGTTGATGGACTAGCGGGGGAGTACGAGCAGTACTTC
TRBJ1-4	-	TRBV21-1	-	CASSKLGETNEKLFF	TGTGCCAGCAGCAAACTAGGGGAGACTAATGAAAAACTGTTTTTT
TRBJ2-7	few	TRBV10-3	TRBD2	CATVAGGGSYEQYF	TGTGCCACTGTAGCGGGAGGGGGCTCCTACGAGCAGTACTTC
TRBJ1-1	few	TRBV27	TRBD1	CASSLSGDRNTEAFF	TGTGCCAGCAGTTTATCCGGGGACAGGAACACTGAAGCTTTCTTT
TRBJ2-7	-	TRBV4-3	TRBD2	CASSQDLALAGGPYEQYF	TGCGCCAGCAGCCAAGATCTTGCACTAGCGGGAGGGCCGTACGAGCAGTACTTC
TRBJ1-2	-	TRBV7-9	TRBD1	CASSRTGGAVYYGYTF	TGTGCCAGCAGCCGGACAGGGGGCGCGGTATACTATGGCTACACCTTC